This record concerns one T cell receptor beta chain sequence. Clones were sequenced by immunoSEQ multiplex PCR, and TCRdb holds only the in-frame ones, with some missing. The sample has roughly 200,000 clones, 80% to 85% seen once. The data are from a study of blood T cell repertoires in COVID-19. For the study at large: Sample material is recorded as cDNA or gDNA derived from T cells, B-cell-depleted T cells, or PBMCs.

Germline assignment: CDR1 SGHRS and CDR2 YFSETQ. V was trimmed by 1 base and J by 6 bases, leaving 7 bases between them. The CDR3 covers 13 residues. The sequence derives from a man in his forties with acute or convalescent COVID-19. The chain combines TRBV5-1 with TRBJ2-2, with D tentatively TRBD2 (6 bases). Sequencing was done on a sample of peripheral blood. CDR3 in amino acids: CASSLTGAGELFF. The CDR3 DNA sequence: TGCGCCAGCAGCTTGACGGGGGCCGGGGAGCTGTTTTTT.